The 11 T cell receptor beta chains listed next were all sequenced from one sample in a study of early T cells in non-severe SARS-CoV-2 infection. TCRdb reprocessed the 5' RACE reads via MiXCR and lists one record per CDR3 protein. The table has about 80,000 distinct CDR3 sequences, roughly 16% seen once. The sample comprised whole blood. The receptors were sampled from an adult who was a healthcare worker with PCR-confirmed SARS-CoV-2 infection or an uninfected control (not recorded which).

This clonotype was recorded at least ten times. The rearrangement uses TRBV20-1 and TRBJ1-2; D not certain. From germline, CDR1 is DFQATT and CDR2 SNEGSKA (reference sequence). This CDR3 is built from 13 residues. The ends were cut back, 0 bases at V and 4 bases at J, with 9 bases in the middle. This CDR3 is CSARDSVGYGYTF. CDR3 bases: TGCAGTGCTAGAGATAGTGTCGGCTATGGCTACACCTTC.

The rearrangement joins TRBV11-2 to TRBJ2-7; D tentatively reads TRBD1 or TRBD2 (7 bases each). Trimming removed 2 bases at V and 0 bases at J, with 23 bases between. This CDR3 is 19 amino acids long. Germline assignment: CDR1 SGHAT and CDR2 FQNNGV. As DNA, the CDR3 is TGTGCCAGCAGCTTACATCAGGGGGGAATCCTAGCGGACTCCTACGAGCAGTACTTC. Residues: CASSLHQGGILADSYEQYF.

The chain employs TRBV10-3 and TRBJ2-7; 7 nucleotides agree with TRBD1. Germline loops: CDR1 ENHRY, CDR2 SYGVKD. The junction had 8 bases not matched to a gene; V was cut back by 4 bases and J by 5 bases. This CDR3 is built from 14 residues. The CDR3 loop reads CAISGQTGYDEQYF. The CDR3 DNA reads as TGTGCCATCAGTGGCCAGACAGGGTACGACGAGCAGTACTTC.

This clonotype was found once. This chain uses TRBV28 with TRBJ2-7; TRBD2 agrees at 8 bases. V dropped 6 bases and J dropped 3; count of bases not matched to a gene: 4. Germline CDR1 MDHEN, CDR2 SYDVKM. This CDR3 region has 13 residues. The CDR3 DNA sequence: TGTGCCAGCAGGGCTAGCGGGTTCTACGAGCAGTACTTC. Translated, it gives CASRASGFYEQYF. Full variable domain (outside the CDR3, taken from reference TRBV28 and TRBJ2-7): DVKVTQSSRYLVKRTGEKVFLECVQDMDHENMFWYRQDPGLGLRLIYFSYDVKMKEKGDIPEGYSVSREKKERFSLILESASTNQTSMYLCASRASGFYEQYFGPGTRLTVT.

This chain uses TRBV7-9 with TRBJ2-7, with 10 bases aligning to TRBD1. CDR1 and CDR2 (germline): SEHNR, FQNEAQ (reference sequence). The CDR3 loop spans 15 amino acids. V shed 1 base, J shed 6 bases, and the junction held 6 bases outside the gene matches. The CDR3 bases are TGTGCCAGCAGCTTAGTGGGGACAGGGGCTCCCGAGCAGTACTTC. It is translated as CASSLVGTGAPEQYF.

This clonotype was seen a few times. This rearrangement joins TRBV30 to TRBJ1-5; D perhaps matches TRBD1 (5 bases). Germline CDR1 GTSNPN, CDR2 SVGIG (reference sequence). CDR3 length: 14 amino acids. The V and J ends lost 1 base and 1 base respectively, with 8 bases between them. CDR3 in DNA: TGTGCCTGGAGTGGAGGGGAGAGCAATCAGCCCCAGCATTTT. It codes for CAWSGGESNQPQHF.

The chain combines TRBV19 with TRBJ1-1; 7 bases are a match to TRBD1. V lost 1 base, J lost 4 bases, and 6 bases stayed unmatched. This CDR3 contains 15 residues. Germline CDR1 and CDR2: LNHDA and SQIVND (reference sequence). The CDR3 DNA reads TGTGCCAGTAGTATAGTAGGCAGGGGGATCACTGAAGCTTTCTTT. Amino acid sequence: CASSIVGRGITEAFF.

This chain connects TRBV15 to TRBJ1-2; the D is unclear. Trimming took off 0 bases at V and 6 bases at J, with 14 bases between the two ends. Per the germline V gene, CDR1 is LNHNV and CDR2 is YYDKDF (reference sequence). This CDR3 spans 15 amino acids. CDR3 sequence reads: CATSRDLGEEDGYTF. CDR3 in DNA: TGTGCCACCAGCAGAGATCTCGGGGAAGAGGATGGCTACACCTTC.

The sample holds a few counts of this clonotype. The rearrangement joins TRBV11-3 to TRBJ2-1, with D perhaps assigned TRBD1 or TRBD2 (5 bases each). Germline V gene sequence: CDR1 SGHNT, CDR2 YENEEA. V was shortened by 2 bases and J by 6 bases, with 17 bases between the two germline ends. The CDR3 spans 16 residues. The CDR3 is CASSLRSRGRGNEQFF. The CDR3 DNA reads as TGTGCCAGCAGCTTAAGGTCCCGGGGACGCGGCAATGAGCAGTTCTTC.

CDR3 in DNA: TGCAGTGCTAGATCGGGACAGGAGATTTGGTACTTC. As protein: CSARSGQEIWYF. The rearrangement uses TRBV20-1 and TRBJ2-7; 8 bases are shared with TRBD1. Trimming removed 2 bases from V and 12 bases from J; junction bases left unmatched: 9. The germline gives CDR1 DFQATT, CDR2 SNEGSKA (reference sequence). CDR3 size: 12 residues.

The chain carries TRBV4-1 and TRBJ2-3, with 8 nucleotides matching TRBD2. The J segment lost 3 bases and the V segment lost 0 bases, leaving 8 bases of the junction unmatched. Germline values: CDR1 MGHRA, CDR2 YSYEKL. The CDR3 sequence is 17 residues long. The CDR3, as DNA: TGCGCCAGCAGCCAAGATCAAGGGGCGGGGGGTACAGATACGCAGTATTTT. Translation: CASSQDQGAGGTDTQYF.